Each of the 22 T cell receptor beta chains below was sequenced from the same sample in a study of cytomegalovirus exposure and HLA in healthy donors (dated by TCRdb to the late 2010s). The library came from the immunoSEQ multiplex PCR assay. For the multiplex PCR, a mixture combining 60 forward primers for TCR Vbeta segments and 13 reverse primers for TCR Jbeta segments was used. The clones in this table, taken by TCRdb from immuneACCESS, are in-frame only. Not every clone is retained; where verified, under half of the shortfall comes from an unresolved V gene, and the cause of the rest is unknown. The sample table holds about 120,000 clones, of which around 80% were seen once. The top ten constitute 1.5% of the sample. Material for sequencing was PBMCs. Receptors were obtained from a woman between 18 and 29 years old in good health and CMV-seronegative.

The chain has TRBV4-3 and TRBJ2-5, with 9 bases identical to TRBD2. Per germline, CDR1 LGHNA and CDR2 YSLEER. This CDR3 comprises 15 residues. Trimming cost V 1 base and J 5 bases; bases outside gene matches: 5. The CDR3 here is CASSQGLAVGETQYF. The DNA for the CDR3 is TGCGCCAGCAGCCAAGGACTAGCGGTGGGGGAGACCCAGTACTTC.

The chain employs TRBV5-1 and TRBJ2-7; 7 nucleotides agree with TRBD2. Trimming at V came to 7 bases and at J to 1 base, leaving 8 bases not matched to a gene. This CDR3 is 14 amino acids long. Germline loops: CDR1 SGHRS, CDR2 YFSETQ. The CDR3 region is CASGRGKESYEQYF. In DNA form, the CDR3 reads TGCGCCAGCGGGAGGGGCAAGGAATCCTACGAGCAGTACTTC.

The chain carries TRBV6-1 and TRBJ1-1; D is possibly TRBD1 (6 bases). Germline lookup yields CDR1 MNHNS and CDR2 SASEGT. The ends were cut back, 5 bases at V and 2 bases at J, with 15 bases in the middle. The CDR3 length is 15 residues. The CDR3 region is CASSNPRGRNTEAFF. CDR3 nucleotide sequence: TGTGCCAGCAGTAACCCCAGGGGCAGAAACACTGAAGCTTTCTTT.

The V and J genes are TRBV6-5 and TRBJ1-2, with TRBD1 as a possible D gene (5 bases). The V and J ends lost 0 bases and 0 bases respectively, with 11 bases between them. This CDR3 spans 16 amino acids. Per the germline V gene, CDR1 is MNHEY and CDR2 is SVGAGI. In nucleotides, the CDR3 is TGTGCCAGCAGTTACTCGAAGGACACCTCTAACTATGGCTACACCTTC. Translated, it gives CASSYSKDTSNYGYTF.

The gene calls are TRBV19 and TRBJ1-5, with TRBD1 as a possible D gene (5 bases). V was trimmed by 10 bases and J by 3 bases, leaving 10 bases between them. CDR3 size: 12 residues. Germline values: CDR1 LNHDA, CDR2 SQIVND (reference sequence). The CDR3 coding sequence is TGTGCCACCGCGGGGCTCAATCAGCCCCAGCATTTT. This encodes CATAGLNQPQHF.

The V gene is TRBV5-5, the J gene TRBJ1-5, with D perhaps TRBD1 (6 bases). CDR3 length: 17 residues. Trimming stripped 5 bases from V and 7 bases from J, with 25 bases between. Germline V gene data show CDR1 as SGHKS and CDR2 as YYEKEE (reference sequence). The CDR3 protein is CASSPSGGAGREQPQHF. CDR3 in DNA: TGTGCCAGCAGTCCCTCCGGGGGCGCAGGGAGGGAGCAGCCCCAGCATTTT.

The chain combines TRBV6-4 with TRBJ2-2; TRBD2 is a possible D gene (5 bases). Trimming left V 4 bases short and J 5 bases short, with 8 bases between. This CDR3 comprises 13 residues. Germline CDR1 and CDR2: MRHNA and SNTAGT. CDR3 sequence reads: CASSGPGTGELFF. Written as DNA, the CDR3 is TGTGCCAGCAGTGGTCCGGGGACCGGGGAGCTGTTTTTT.

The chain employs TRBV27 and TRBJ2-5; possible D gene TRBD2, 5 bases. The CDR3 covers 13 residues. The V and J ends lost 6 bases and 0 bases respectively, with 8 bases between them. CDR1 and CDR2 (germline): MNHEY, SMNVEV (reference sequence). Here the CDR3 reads CASRSGNQETQYF. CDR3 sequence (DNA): TGTGCCAGCAGGTCGGGGAACCAAGAGACCCAGTACTTC.

CDR3: CASSPSGLSFYEQYF. The CDR3 nucleotides read TGTGCCAGCAGCCCCTCGGGACTTAGCTTCTACGAGCAGTACTTC. The chain has TRBV2 and TRBJ2-7; possibly TRBD2 for D (6 bases). This CDR3 has 15 amino acids. Germline CDR1 reads SNHLY; CDR2 reads FYNNEI. Trimming cost V 6 bases and J 3 bases, with 18 bases left between them.

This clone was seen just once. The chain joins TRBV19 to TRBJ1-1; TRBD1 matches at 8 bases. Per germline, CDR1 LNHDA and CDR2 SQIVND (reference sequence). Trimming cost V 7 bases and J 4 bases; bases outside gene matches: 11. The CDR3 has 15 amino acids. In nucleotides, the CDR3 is TGTGCCAGTAACCCCGAGACAGGGGTGGGCACTGAAGCTTTCTTT. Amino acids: CASNPETGVGTEAFF.

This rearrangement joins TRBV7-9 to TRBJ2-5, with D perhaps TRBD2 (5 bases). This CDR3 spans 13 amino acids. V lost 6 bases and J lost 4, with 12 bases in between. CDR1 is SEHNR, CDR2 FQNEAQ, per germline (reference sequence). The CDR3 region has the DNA TGTGCCAGCAGTCTCAGCGGCCCAGAGACCCAGTACTTC. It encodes CASSLSGPETQYF.

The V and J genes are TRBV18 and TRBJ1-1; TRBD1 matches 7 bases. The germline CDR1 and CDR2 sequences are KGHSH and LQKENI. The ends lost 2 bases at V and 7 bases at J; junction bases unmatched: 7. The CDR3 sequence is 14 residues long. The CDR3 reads CASSPNSGDSEAFF. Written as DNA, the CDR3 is TGTGCCAGCTCACCAAATTCGGGGGACAGTGAAGCTTTCTTT.

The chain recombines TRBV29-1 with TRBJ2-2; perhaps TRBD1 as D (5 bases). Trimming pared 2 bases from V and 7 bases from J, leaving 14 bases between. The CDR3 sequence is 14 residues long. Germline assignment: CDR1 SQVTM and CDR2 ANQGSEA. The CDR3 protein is CSVEKRQRSGELFF. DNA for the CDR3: TGCAGCGTTGAAAAGCGACAGCGAAGCGGGGAGCTGTTTTTT.

The CDR3 nucleotides read TGCGCCAGCAGCCAAGATCTCGCCCAGGGGGCTAACGAGCAGTACTTC. This encodes CASSQDLAQGANEQYF. The rearrangement links TRBV4-3 to TRBJ2-7; 8 bases are shared with TRBD1. The germline V gene encodes CDR1 LGHNA and CDR2 YSLEER. Trimming removed 0 bases from V and 5 bases from J; junction bases left unmatched: 9. The CDR3 consists of 16 residues.

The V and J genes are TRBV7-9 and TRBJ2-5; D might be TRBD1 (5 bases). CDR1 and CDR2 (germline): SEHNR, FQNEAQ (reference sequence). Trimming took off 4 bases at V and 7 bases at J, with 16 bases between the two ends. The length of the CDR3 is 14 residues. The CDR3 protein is CASSSIQDVATQYF. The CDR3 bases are TGTGCCAGCAGCTCAATACAGGACGTAGCGACCCAGTACTTC.

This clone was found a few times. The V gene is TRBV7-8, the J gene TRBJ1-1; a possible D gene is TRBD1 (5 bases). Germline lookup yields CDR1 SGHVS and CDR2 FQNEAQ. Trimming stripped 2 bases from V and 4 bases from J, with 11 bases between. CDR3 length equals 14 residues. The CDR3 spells CASSLSGGTTEAFF. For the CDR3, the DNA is TGTGCCAGCAGCTTATCAGGCGGGACCACTGAAGCTTTCTTT.

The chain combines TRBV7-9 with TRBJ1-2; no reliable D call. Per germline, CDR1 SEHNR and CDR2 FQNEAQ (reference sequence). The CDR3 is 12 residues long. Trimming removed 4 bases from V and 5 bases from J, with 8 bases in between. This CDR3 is CASSSGEYGYTF. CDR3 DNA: TGTGCCAGCAGCTCAGGCGAATATGGCTACACCTTC.

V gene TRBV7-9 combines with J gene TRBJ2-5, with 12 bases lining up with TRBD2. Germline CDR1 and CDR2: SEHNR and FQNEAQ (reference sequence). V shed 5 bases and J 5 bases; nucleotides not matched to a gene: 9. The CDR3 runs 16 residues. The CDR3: CASSRSGLAGTETQYF. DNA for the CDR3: TGTGCCAGCAGCCGGAGTGGACTAGCGGGAACGGAGACCCAGTACTTC.

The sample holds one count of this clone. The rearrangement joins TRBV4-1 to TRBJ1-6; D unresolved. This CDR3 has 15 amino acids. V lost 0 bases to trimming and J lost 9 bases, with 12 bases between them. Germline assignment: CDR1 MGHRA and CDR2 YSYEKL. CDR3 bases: TGCGCCAGCAGCCAAGAAGAGAGGTCGCGTTCACCCCTCCACTTT. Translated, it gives CASSQEERSRSPLHF.

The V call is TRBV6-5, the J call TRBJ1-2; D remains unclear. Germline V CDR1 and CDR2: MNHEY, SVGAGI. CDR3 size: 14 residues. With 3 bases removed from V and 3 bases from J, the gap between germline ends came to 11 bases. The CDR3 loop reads CASSYIDRYYGYTF. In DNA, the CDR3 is TGTGCCAGCAGTTATATCGATCGGTACTATGGCTACACCTTC.

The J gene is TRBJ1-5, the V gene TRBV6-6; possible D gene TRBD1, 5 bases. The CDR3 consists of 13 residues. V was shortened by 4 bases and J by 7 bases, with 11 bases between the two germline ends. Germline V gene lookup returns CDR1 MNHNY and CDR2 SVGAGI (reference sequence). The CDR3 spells CASSWGRRQPQHF. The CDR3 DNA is TGTGCCAGCAGTTGGGGCAGGCGGCAGCCCCAGCATTTT.

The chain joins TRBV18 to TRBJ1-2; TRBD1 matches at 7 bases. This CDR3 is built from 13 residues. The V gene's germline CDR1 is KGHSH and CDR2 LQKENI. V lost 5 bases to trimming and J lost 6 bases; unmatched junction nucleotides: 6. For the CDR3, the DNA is TGTGCCAGCTCAGCGACAGGGCCCGATGGCTACACCTTC. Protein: CASSATGPDGYTF. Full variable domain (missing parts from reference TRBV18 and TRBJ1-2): NAGVMQNPRHLVRRRGQEARLRCSPMKGHSHVYWYRQLPEEGLKFMVYLQKENIIDESGMPKERFSAEFPKEGPSILRIQQVVRGDSAAYFCASSATGPDGYTFGSGTRLTVV.